A selection of T cell receptor beta chains follows, all from one sample in a study of shared clonotypes between healthy human individuals. Some clones are missing from TCRdb's copy, which holds only in-frame ones; the method was immunoSEQ multiplex PCR. The data contain about 2.3 million clones, 85% to 95% of them singletons. The sequenced sample consisted of naive CD4+ T cells from PBMCs. The receptors shown here come from a man between 18 and 35 years old in good health. Some clones in this sample may be carry-over from other donors' samples. CDR3s include the opening cysteine and the closing phenylalanine or tryptophan. The D gene is left open where the match is weak. Rows may omit the clone size; those that give it use once, few, many or a size class.

CDR3aa: CASSLVGESRNTIYF
CDR3nt: TGTGCCAGCAGCTTAGTCGGCGAATCCCGAAACACCATATATTTT
d_gene: .
v_gene: TRBV7-9
abundance: .
j_gene: TRBJ1-3

CDR3aa: CASSQRVSADYYGYTF
CDR3nt: TGCGCCAGCAGCCAAAGGGTCTCAGCCGACTACTATGGCTACACCTTC
d_gene: .
v_gene: TRBV4-3
abundance: .
j_gene: TRBJ1-2

CDR3aa: CASSSLAGGSYNEQFF
CDR3nt: TGTGCCAGCAGCTCGCTAGCGGGAGGGTCCTACAATGAGCAGTTCTTC
d_gene: TRBD2
v_gene: TRBV5-8
abundance: .
j_gene: TRBJ2-1

CDR3aa: CASSLEGDLLQPQHF
CDR3nt: TGCGCCAGCAGCTTGGAAGGGGATCTCCTCCAGCCCCAGCATTTT
d_gene: .
v_gene: TRBV5-1
abundance: once
j_gene: TRBJ1-5

CDR3aa: CASSLGGKGREQYF
CDR3nt: TGTGCCAGCAGCTTGGGGGGGAAGGGACGCGAGCAGTACTTC
d_gene: .
v_gene: TRBV5-4
abundance: .
j_gene: TRBJ2-7

CDR3aa: CASSPHGAGDEQFF
CDR3nt: TGTGCCAGCAGTCCGCATGGGGCTGGGGATGAGCAGTTCTTC
d_gene: .
v_gene: TRBV27
abundance: .
j_gene: TRBJ2-1

CDR3aa: CASSLEVQNTGELFF
CDR3nt: TGCGCCAGCAGCTTGGAGGTCCAAAACACCGGGGAGCTGTTTTTT
d_gene: .
v_gene: TRBV5-1
abundance: .
j_gene: TRBJ2-2

CDR3aa: CATSTGTGSYEQYF
CDR3nt: TGTGCCACCAGCACCGGGACCGGCTCCTACGAGCAGTACTTC
d_gene: .
v_gene: TRBV15
abundance: .
j_gene: TRBJ2-7

CDR3aa: CASSEGPSGPPGNTIYF
CDR3nt: TGTGCCAGCAGTGAGGGACCCAGCGGCCCCCCTGGAAACACCATATATTTT
d_gene: .
v_gene: TRBV6-1
abundance: .
j_gene: TRBJ1-3

CDR3aa: CASSQDVGAKDTQYF
CDR3nt: TGCGCCAGCAGCCAAGACGTAGGGGCTAAAGATACGCAGTATTTT
d_gene: .
v_gene: TRBV4-1
abundance: once
j_gene: TRBJ2-3

CDR3aa: CASSEQGAAIEKLFF
CDR3nt: TGTGCCAGCAGTGAACAGGGGGCGGCGATCGAAAAACTGTTTTTT
d_gene: TRBD1
v_gene: TRBV6-1
abundance: .
j_gene: TRBJ1-4

CDR3aa: CASSPGATSTDTQYF
CDR3nt: TGTGCCAGCAGCCCAGGGGCGACTAGCACAGATACGCAGTATTTT
d_gene: .
v_gene: TRBV6-1
abundance: .
j_gene: TRBJ2-3

CDR3aa: CASSLLAGSLEQYF
CDR3nt: TGTGCCAGCAGCTTACTAGCGGGAAGCCTCGAGCAGTACTTC
d_gene: TRBD2
v_gene: TRBV7-2
abundance: .
j_gene: TRBJ2-7

CDR3aa: CASSVAQRNTGELFF
CDR3nt: TGTGCCAGCAGCGTAGCCCAGAGGAACACCGGGGAGCTGTTTTTT
d_gene: .
v_gene: TRBV9
abundance: .
j_gene: TRBJ2-2

CDR3aa: CASSLLEGSEQYF
CDR3nt: TGTGCCAGCAGTTTATTGGAGGGCTCCGAGCAGTACTTC
d_gene: .
v_gene: TRBV27
abundance: once
j_gene: TRBJ2-7

CDR3aa: CASSLSINVNGYTF
CDR3nt: TGTGCCAGCAGTTTGAGTATTAATGTCAACGGCTACACCTTC
d_gene: .
v_gene: TRBV27
abundance: once
j_gene: TRBJ1-2

CDR3aa: CATLRDLNEKLFF
CDR3nt: TGTGCCACATTGAGGGACTTGAATGAAAAACTGTTTTTT
d_gene: .
v_gene: TRBV10-3
abundance: .
j_gene: TRBJ1-4

CDR3aa: CASSLGHRQFDTQYF
CDR3nt: TGTGCCAGCAGCTTAGGGCACCGACAATTCGATACGCAGTATTTT
d_gene: .
v_gene: TRBV7-2
abundance: .
j_gene: TRBJ2-3

CDR3aa: CASSPLGQGNNEQFF
CDR3nt: TGTGCCAGCTCACCACTGGGACAGGGGAACAATGAGCAGTTCTTC
d_gene: TRBD1
v_gene: TRBV18
abundance: .
j_gene: TRBJ2-1

CDR3aa: CASAPGSGANVLTF
CDR3nt: TGTGCCAGCGCCCCAGGCTCTGGGGCCAACGTCCTGACTTTC
d_gene: .
v_gene: TRBV28
abundance: once
j_gene: TRBJ2-6

CDR3aa: CASSLRGASTDTQYF
CDR3nt: TGTGCCAGCAGCCTTAGGGGTGCTAGCACAGATACGCAGTATTTT
d_gene: .
v_gene: TRBV7-3
abundance: .
j_gene: TRBJ2-3

CDR3aa: CASSLGVRETQYF
CDR3nt: TGTGCCAGCAGCTTGGGAGTTCGGGAGACCCAGTACTTC
d_gene: .
v_gene: TRBV5-5
abundance: .
j_gene: TRBJ2-5

CDR3aa: CASSFDRVYGYTF
CDR3nt: TGCGCCAGCAGCTTTGACAGGGTCTATGGCTACACCTTC
d_gene: TRBD1
v_gene: TRBV5-1
abundance: .
j_gene: TRBJ1-2

CDR3aa: CASTPRLVFNEQYF
CDR3nt: TGTGCCAGCACGCCTAGACTAGTGTTCAACGAGCAGTACTTC
d_gene: .
v_gene: TRBV28
abundance: .
j_gene: TRBJ2-7

CDR3aa: CAWVRTGPINYGYTF
CDR3nt: TGTGCCTGGGTCCGGACAGGACCAATTAACTATGGCTACACCTTC
d_gene: TRBD1
v_gene: TRBV30
abundance: .
j_gene: TRBJ1-2

CDR3aa: CASSLASEAGNTIYF
CDR3nt: TGCGCCAGCAGCTTGGCGTCAGAAGCTGGAAACACCATATATTTT
d_gene: .
v_gene: TRBV5-1
abundance: .
j_gene: TRBJ1-3

CDR3aa: CASSYRGSGANVLTF
CDR3nt: TGTGCCAGCAGTTACAGGGGGTCTGGGGCCAACGTCCTGACTTTC
d_gene: .
v_gene: TRBV6-5
abundance: .
j_gene: TRBJ2-6

CDR3aa: CASSLNVGQRETQYF
CDR3nt: TGTGCCAGCAGTTTAAATGTGGGGCAGCGGGAGACCCAGTACTTC
d_gene: .
v_gene: TRBV28
abundance: .
j_gene: TRBJ2-5

CDR3aa: CASSTNTGASTDTQYF
CDR3nt: TGTGCCAGCAGCACAAATACAGGTGCTAGCACAGATACGCAGTATTTT
d_gene: .
v_gene: TRBV7-3
abundance: .
j_gene: TRBJ2-3

CDR3aa: CASSVEFRGYYNEQFF
CDR3nt: TGTGCCAGCAGCGTAGAGTTCAGGGGATACTACAATGAGCAGTTCTTC
d_gene: .
v_gene: TRBV9
abundance: .
j_gene: TRBJ2-1

CDR3aa: CSANYGYTF
CDR3nt: TGCAGTGCTAACTATGGCTACACCTTC
d_gene: .
v_gene: TRBV20-1
abundance: .
j_gene: TRBJ1-2

CDR3aa: CASMTVNTGELFF
CDR3nt: TGTGCCAGCATGACGGTAAACACCGGGGAGCTGTTTTTT
d_gene: .
v_gene: TRBV28
abundance: .
j_gene: TRBJ2-2

CDR3aa: CASSGGQGEQPQHF
CDR3nt: TGTGCCAGCAGCGGGGGACAGGGAGAGCAGCCCCAGCATTTT
d_gene: TRBD1
v_gene: TRBV9
abundance: .
j_gene: TRBJ1-5

CDR3aa: CASSKRRSGTNTGELFF
CDR3nt: TGTGCCAGTAGTAAACGAAGGAGCGGGACGAACACCGGGGAGCTGTTTTTT
d_gene: TRBD2
v_gene: TRBV19
abundance: .
j_gene: TRBJ2-2

CDR3aa: CASRLTGTAPKETQYF
CDR3nt: TGTGCCAGCAGGTTAACGGGGACAGCTCCGAAAGAGACCCAGTACTTC
d_gene: TRBD1
v_gene: TRBV5-5
abundance: .
j_gene: TRBJ2-5

CDR3aa: CASSSRGASNTGELFF
CDR3nt: TGTGCCAGTAGTAGCAGGGGAGCCTCGAACACCGGGGAGCTGTTTTTT
d_gene: .
v_gene: TRBV19
abundance: .
j_gene: TRBJ2-2

CDR3aa: CASSLPETGFTGELFF
CDR3nt: TGTGCCAGCTCACTACCCGAGACAGGATTCACCGGGGAGCTGTTTTTT
d_gene: .
v_gene: TRBV18
abundance: .
j_gene: TRBJ2-2

CDR3aa: CASSLYGTGDEKLFF
CDR3nt: TGCGCCAGCAGCTTGTATGGGACAGGGGATGAAAAACTGTTTTTT
d_gene: TRBD1
v_gene: TRBV5-1
abundance: .
j_gene: TRBJ1-4

CDR3aa: CASSPRRDPSTDTQYF
CDR3nt: TGTGCCAGCAGCCCCCGTCGGGATCCTAGCACAGATACGCAGTATTTT
d_gene: .
v_gene: TRBV11-2
abundance: .
j_gene: TRBJ2-3

CDR3aa: CASSRLLQGENEKLFF
CDR3nt: TGTGCCAGCAGCCGACTCTTGCAGGGGGAAAATGAAAAACTGTTTTTT
d_gene: TRBD1
v_gene: TRBV11-3
abundance: .
j_gene: TRBJ1-4

CDR3aa: CASSLVGLVPQYF
CDR3nt: TGTGCCAGCAGCTTAGTGGGACTCGTTCCCCAGTACTTC
d_gene: .
v_gene: TRBV7-9
abundance: .
j_gene: TRBJ2-5

CDR3aa: CASSPRTSGRGREDEQYF
CDR3nt: TGTGCCAGCAGCCCTAGGACTAGCGGGAGGGGCCGTGAGGACGAGCAGTACTTC
d_gene: TRBD2
v_gene: TRBV27
abundance: .
j_gene: TRBJ2-7

CDR3aa: CASTLGLTQETQYF
CDR3nt: TGTGCCAGCACCCTGGGACTTACTCAAGAGACCCAGTACTTC
d_gene: .
v_gene: TRBV11-1
abundance: .
j_gene: TRBJ2-5

CDR3aa: CASSLGQETQYF
CDR3nt: TGTGCCAGCAGCTTAGGCCAAGAGACCCAGTACTTC
d_gene: .
v_gene: TRBV11-3
abundance: .
j_gene: TRBJ2-5

CDR3aa: CATLTETSGSYNEQFF
CDR3nt: TGTGCCACCCTGACAGAGACTAGCGGGTCCTACAATGAGCAGTTCTTC
d_gene: .
v_gene: TRBV21-1
abundance: .
j_gene: TRBJ2-1

CDR3aa: CASSYTGARFYEQYF
CDR3nt: TGTGCCAGCAGTTACACCGGGGCCCGTTTTTACGAGCAGTACTTC
d_gene: .
v_gene: TRBV6-5
abundance: .
j_gene: TRBJ2-7

CDR3aa: CASSEQGLAGNNEQFF
CDR3nt: TGTGCCAGCAGTGAACAAGGACTAGCGGGAAACAATGAGCAGTTCTTC
d_gene: TRBD2
v_gene: TRBV2
abundance: .
j_gene: TRBJ2-1

CDR3aa: CASSGQGAQGYTF
CDR3nt: TGTGCCAGCAGTGGACAGGGGGCGCAAGGCTACACCTTC
d_gene: TRBD1
v_gene: TRBV2
abundance: .
j_gene: TRBJ1-2

CDR3aa: CASRRTGGGETQYF
CDR3nt: TGTGCCAGTAGAAGAACAGGGGGTGGAGAGACCCAGTACTTC
d_gene: TRBD1
v_gene: TRBV19
abundance: .
j_gene: TRBJ2-5

CDR3aa: CASSLDSGGSYEQYF
CDR3nt: TGTGCCAGCAGCTTAGATTCAGGAGGATCCTACGAGCAGTACTTC
d_gene: .
v_gene: TRBV7-8
abundance: once
j_gene: TRBJ2-7

CDR3aa: CASSESPDSVTRGYTF
CDR3nt: TGCGCCAGCAGTGAGTCTCCGGACTCAGTAACTAGAGGCTACACCTTC
d_gene: .
v_gene: TRBV10-2
abundance: once
j_gene: TRBJ1-2

CDR3aa: CASSYPGGPDHTEAFF
CDR3nt: TGTGCCAGCAGCTACCCAGGGGGGCCGGATCACACTGAAGCTTTCTTT
d_gene: .
v_gene: TRBV21-1
abundance: once
j_gene: TRBJ1-1